The clone carrying this TCR beta chain was counted many times. Its antigen is unknown. The investigators amplified TCR beta CDR3 regions from RNA transcripts. First-round RT-PCR of the TCR CDR3 relied on the HTBI primer set. From the multiplex PCR reads, TCRdb called clonotypes with MiXCR, one entry per CDR3 protein. The table includes 480,000 or so distinct CDR3 sequences, roughly an eighth detected once. Patients with uncontrolled infections, other autoimmune diseases, pregnancy or lactation were excluded. Clinical symptoms, serum thyroxine, TRAb, thyroid ultrasound and orbital computed tomography informed diagnoses. This entry comes from a study of T cells in Graves' hyperthyroidism and ophthalmopathy. The CDR3 loop spans 15 amino acids. Germline CDR1 is SGHKS and CDR2 is YYEKEE (reference sequence). Unmatched junction bases numbered 6, after V lost 4 bases and J lost 1 base. General study points: Most clonotypes expanded in thyroid above 0.001 were likewise present in blood.

The specimen sequenced was blood. The rearrangement uses TRBV5-5 and TRBJ2-3; 7 nucleotides align to TRBD1. This clonotype was sampled from a woman aged 18-35 years with Graves' hyperthyroidism. The CDR3 region is CASSRSTGRTDTQYF. CDR3 nucleotides: TGTGCCAGCAGCAGATCGACAGGGCGCACAGATACGCAGTATTTT.